This record concerns one T cell receptor beta chain sequence. This entry comes from a study of T cell changes during pregnancy in multiple sclerosis. Using immunoSEQ multiplex PCR, the repertoire was profiled, and TCRdb retains in-frame clones only, with some absent. The sample contains fewer than 65,000 clones, approximately 93% of which appear only once. The CDR3 spans 15 residues. Germline V gene lookup returns CDR1 MNHEY and CDR2 SVGAGI. The ends lost 0 bases at V and 7 bases at J; junction bases unmatched: 9. This material consisted of peripheral blood, taken in the second trimester of pregnancy. This sequence was found in a female donor with multiple sclerosis, enrolled in a pregnancy study. This rearrangement joins TRBV6-5 to TRBJ2-7; the match to TRBD1 covers 7 bases. CDR3 bases: TGTGCCAGCAGTTACTCGACAGGGTTGAATAGAGAGCAGTACTTC. Residues: CASSYSTGLNREQYF.